The TCR beta chain described here comes from a study of regulatory T cells in long-lasting Graves disease. Combining iRepertoire HTBI primers with Arm-PCR of CDR3 regions, the authors built TCR beta libraries. TCRdb independently ran MiXCR on the multiplex PCR reads; one entry per CDR3 protein. The sample has 300,000 to 500,000 distinct CDR3 sequences, around 21% seen once. This clonotype was detected a few times. The time point here: persistent/refractory GD, antithyroid drugs over 5 years with positive TRAb. RNA from PBMCs was the source of the TCR library. The input for sequencing was peripheral blood mononuclear cells (PBMCs), taken when the disease was refractory, from a patient treated with antithyroid drugs. This receptor was taken from a female donor with Graves disease.

The CDR3 region is CASSSRGGGTDTQYF. DNA for the CDR3: TGTGCCAGCAGCTCCAGAGGCGGAGGAACAGATACGCAGTATTTT. The chain uses TRBV11-3 and TRBJ2-3; perhaps TRBD2 as D (5 bases). CDR1 is SGHNT, CDR2 YENEEA, per germline. The CDR3 is 15 residues long. V was cut by 4 bases and J by 3 bases, with 14 bases left in between.